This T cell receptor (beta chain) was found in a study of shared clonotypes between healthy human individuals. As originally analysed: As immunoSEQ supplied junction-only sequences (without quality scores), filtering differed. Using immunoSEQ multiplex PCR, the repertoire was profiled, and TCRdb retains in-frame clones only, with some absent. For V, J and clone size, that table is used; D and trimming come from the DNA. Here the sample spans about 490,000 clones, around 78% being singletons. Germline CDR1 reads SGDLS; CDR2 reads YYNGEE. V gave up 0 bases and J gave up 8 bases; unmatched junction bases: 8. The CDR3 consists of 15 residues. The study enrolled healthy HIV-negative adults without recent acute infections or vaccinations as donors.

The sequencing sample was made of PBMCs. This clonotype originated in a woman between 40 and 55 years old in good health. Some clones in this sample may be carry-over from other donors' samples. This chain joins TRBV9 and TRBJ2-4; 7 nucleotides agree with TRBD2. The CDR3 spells CASSVGGSPRDIQYF. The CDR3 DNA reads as TGTGCCAGCAGCGTAGGCGGGAGCCCCCGGGACATTCAGTACTTC.